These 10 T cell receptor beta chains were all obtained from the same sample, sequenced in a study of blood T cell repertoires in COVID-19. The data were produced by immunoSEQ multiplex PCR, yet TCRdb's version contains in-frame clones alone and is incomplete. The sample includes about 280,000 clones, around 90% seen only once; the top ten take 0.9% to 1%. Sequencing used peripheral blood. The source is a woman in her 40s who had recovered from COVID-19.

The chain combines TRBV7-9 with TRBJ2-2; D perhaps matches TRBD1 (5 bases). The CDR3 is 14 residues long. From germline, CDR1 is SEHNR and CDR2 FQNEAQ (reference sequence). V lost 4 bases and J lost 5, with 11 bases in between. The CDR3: CASSSGYGTGELFF. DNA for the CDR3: TGTGCCAGCAGCTCAGGGTATGGAACCGGGGAGCTGTTTTTT.

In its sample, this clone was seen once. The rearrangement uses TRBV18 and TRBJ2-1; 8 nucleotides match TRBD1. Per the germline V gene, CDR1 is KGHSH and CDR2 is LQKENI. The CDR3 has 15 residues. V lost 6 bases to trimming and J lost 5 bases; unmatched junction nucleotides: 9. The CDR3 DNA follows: TGTGCCAGCTCGAGAGGACAGGGAGTCCACAATGAGCAGTTCTTC. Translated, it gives CASSRGQGVHNEQFF.

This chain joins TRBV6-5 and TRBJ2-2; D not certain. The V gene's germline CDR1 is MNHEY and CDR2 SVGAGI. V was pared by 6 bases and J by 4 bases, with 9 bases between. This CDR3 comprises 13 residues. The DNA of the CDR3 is TGTGCCAGCAGCAGCGTGGGCACCGGGGAGCTGTTTTTT. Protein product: CASSSVGTGELFF.

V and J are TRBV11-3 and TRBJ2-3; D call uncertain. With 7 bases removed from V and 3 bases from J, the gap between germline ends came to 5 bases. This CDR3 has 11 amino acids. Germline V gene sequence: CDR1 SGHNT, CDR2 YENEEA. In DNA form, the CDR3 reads TGTGCCAGCATGCTAACAGATACGCAGTATTTT. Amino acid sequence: CASMLTDTQYF.

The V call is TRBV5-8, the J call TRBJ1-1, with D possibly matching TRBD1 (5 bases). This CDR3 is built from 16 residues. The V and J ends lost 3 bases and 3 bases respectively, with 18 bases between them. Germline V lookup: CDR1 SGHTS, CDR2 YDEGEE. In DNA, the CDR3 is TGTGCCAGCAGCTCCCGGGACTGGTGGGCGGACACTGAAGCTTTCTTT. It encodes CASSSRDWWADTEAFF. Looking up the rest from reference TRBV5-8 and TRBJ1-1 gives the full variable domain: EAGVTQSPTHLIKTRGQQATLRCSPISGHTSVYWYQQALGLGLQFLLWYDEGEERNRGNFPPRFSGRQFPNYSSELNVNALELEDSALYLCASSSRDWWADTEAFFGQGTRLTVV.

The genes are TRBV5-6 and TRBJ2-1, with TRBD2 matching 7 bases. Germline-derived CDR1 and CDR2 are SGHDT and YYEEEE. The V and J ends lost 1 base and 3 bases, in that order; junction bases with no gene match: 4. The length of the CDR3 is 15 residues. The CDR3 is CASSLREVVYNEQFF. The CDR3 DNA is TGTGCCAGCAGCTTGCGGGAGGTCGTCTACAATGAGCAGTTCTTC.

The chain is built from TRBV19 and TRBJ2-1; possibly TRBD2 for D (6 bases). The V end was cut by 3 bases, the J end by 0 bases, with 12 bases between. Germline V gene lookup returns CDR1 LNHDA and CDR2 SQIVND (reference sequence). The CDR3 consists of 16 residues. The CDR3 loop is CASSMRAGLSYNEQFF. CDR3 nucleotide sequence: TGTGCCAGTAGTATGAGAGCGGGCCTCTCCTACAATGAGCAGTTCTTC.

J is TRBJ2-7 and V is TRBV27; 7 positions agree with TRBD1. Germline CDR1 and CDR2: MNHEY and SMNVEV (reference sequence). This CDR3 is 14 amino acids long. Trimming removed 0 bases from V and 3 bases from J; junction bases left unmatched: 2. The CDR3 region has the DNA TGTGCCAGCAGTTTATCTAGGGACAGCTACGAGCAGTACTTC. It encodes CASSLSRDSYEQYF.

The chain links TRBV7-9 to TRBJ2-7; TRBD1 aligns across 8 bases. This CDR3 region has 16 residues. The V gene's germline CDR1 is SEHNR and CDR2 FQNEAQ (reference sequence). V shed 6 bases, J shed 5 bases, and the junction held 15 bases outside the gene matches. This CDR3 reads CASSSNSGQAINEQYF. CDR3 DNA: TGTGCCAGCAGTTCAAACTCGGGACAGGCTATCAACGAGCAGTACTTC.

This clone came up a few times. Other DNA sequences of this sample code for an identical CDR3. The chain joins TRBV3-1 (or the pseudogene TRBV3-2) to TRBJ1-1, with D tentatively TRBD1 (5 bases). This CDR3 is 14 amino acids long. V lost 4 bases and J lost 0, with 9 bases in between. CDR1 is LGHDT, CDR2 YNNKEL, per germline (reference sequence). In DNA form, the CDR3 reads TGTGCCAGCAGCCTCGACAGAATGAACACTGAAGCTTTCTTT. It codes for CASSLDRMNTEAFF.